This is a list of T cell receptor beta chains from one sample in a study of T cell repertoires in urothelial bladder cancer. Clones were sequenced by immunoSEQ multiplex PCR, and TCRdb holds only the in-frame ones, with some missing. The data contain over 10,000 clones, 66% of them seen just once; the ten biggest clones take up 8% to 9%. The sequencing sample was made of tumor-infiltrating cells from bladder cancer. These receptors all stem from a human donor with urothelial carcinoma. Both conserved end residues are part of each CDR3. Fields, in order: V gene, CDR3 protein.

>TRBV18
CASSPLRSEGYTF
>TRBV5-1
CASSPPGGEETQYF
>TRBV2
CASSYRGSGYGYTF
>TRBV11-3
CASSLDSHGGDTQYF
>TRBV6-6
CATTRGGGTEAFF
>TRBV13
CASSSPGTGINEQFF
>TRBV7-2
CASSLVGLGTDTQYF
>TRBV4-2
CASSQDRVAGELFF
>TRBV5-6
CASSLGHVEQYF
>TRBV5-4
CASSSGRTGRGNTIYF
>TRBV5-1
CASSLTLAGGSSTDTQYF
>TRBV20-1
CSAPTRGKQFF
>TRBV7-9
CASSSPAGGYNEQFF
>TRBV18
CASSSGTGLNTEAFF
>TRBV9
CASSARQGASYGYTF
>TRBV13
CASSLTVGTQETQYF
>TRBV23-1
CASSQSRGQGQPQHF
>TRBV10-3
CAISGFPGQGNTEAFF
>TRBV6-5
CASSYAGNSPLHF
>TRBV18
CASSPPGGAYGYTF
>TRBV5-1
CASGMLAGGPQETQYF
>TRBV7-1
CASRWGTSNTEAFF
>TRBV5-6
CASSQQTGNDNSPLHF
>TRBV30
CAWSPRGREYNSPLHF
>TRBV6-1
CASSEVHRGQETQYF
>TRBV6-1
CASSVPPLNGYTF
>TRBV29-1
CSVGRSTGELFF
>TRBV7-2
CASSWTGNYGYTF
>TRBV7-2
CASSLDASGGQETQYF
>TRBV5-1
CASSPSANYGYTF
>TRBV7-2
CASSLVRSYGYTF
>TRBV7-2
CASSLGWTVGAETQYF
>TRBV7-2
CASSAGDRVNTEAFF
>TRBV7-2
CASSTPTSTDTQYF
>TRBV30
CAWSPGQSLETQYF
>TRBV5-1
CASSPTGWTEAFF
>TRBV5-1
CASGEVGATDTQYF
>TRBV19
CASSQANYGYTF
>TRBV28
CASSFGSRDRQPQHF
>TRBV4-3
CASSHGDRGYDTQYF
>TRBV29-1
CSARQGGSNQPQHF
>TRBV6-5
CASTPGRHNSPLHF
>TRBV6-1
CASRDRAVGNTIYF
>TRBV6-5
CASSLRPVGDEKLFF
>TRBV18
CASSPRVRNQETQYF
>TRBV11-2
CASSYGLYNEQFF
>TRBV11-2
CASSHRQTEAFF
>TRBV5-6
CASSSNRATQYF